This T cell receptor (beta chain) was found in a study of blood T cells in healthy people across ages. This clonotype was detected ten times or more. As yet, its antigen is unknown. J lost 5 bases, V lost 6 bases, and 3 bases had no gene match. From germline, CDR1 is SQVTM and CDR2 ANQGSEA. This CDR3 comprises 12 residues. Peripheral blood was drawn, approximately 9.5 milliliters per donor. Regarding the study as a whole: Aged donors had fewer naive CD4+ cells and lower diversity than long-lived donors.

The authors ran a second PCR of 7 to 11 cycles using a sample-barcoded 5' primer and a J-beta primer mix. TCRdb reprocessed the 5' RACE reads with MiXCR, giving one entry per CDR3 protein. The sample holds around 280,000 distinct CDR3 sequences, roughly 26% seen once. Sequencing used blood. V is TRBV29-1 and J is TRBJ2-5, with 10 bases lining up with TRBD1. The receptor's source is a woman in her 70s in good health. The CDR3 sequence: CSVDRGSETQYF. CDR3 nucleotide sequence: TGCAGCGTGGACAGGGGGTCGGAGACCCAGTACTTC.